This section outlines one T cell receptor beta chain sequence together with its context. Germline loops: CDR1 SGHVS, CDR2 FQNEAQ. The CDR3 sequence is 16 residues long. Trimming took 5 bases from V and 0 from J, leaving 17 bases between them. As handled by the study authors: From reference gene primer amplification, estimates of nucleated cell counts were derived. The table came from immunoSEQ multiplex PCR; TCRdb's copy has only in-frame clones and leaves some out. The DNA gave D and trimming, while V, J and clone size come from that table. This sample has 100,000 to 110,000 clones, with less than 90% found just once. The data are from a study of blood T cell repertoires in COVID-19. For the study at large: COVID-19 samples from acute and convalescent phases originated in the United States, Italy and Spain.

Sequenced material: peripheral blood. The sequence derives from a man younger than 45 in a cohort sampled during active COVID-19. The chain employs TRBV7-8 and TRBJ2-7; a weak D match, TRBD1 (6 bases). CDR3 sequence: CASSAHRVPSSYEQYF. CDR3 bases: TGTGCCAGCAGCGCCCACAGGGTACCGAGCTCCTACGAGCAGTACTTC.